The next 11 T cell receptor beta chains were all read from a single sample in a study of T cell responses to AZD1222 COVID-19 vaccine. Only in-frame clones appear in the TCRdb table, and some are missing; sequencing was by immunoSEQ multiplex PCR. The table includes about 120,000 clones, around nine tenths detected once. The sample here was peripheral blood, taken on day 0 of AZD1222 vaccination. These receptor sequences come from an adult in good health.

The chain combines TRBV9 with TRBJ2-3; 9 nucleotides agree with TRBD2. Germline V gene data show CDR1 as SGDLS and CDR2 as YYNGEE. The V gene end was trimmed by 3 bases and the J gene end by 2 bases; junction bases not matched to a gene: 4. The CDR3 has 15 residues. The CDR3 sequence is CASSATSGYTDTQYF. Written as DNA, the CDR3 is TGTGCCAGCAGCGCAACTAGCGGGTACACAGATACGCAGTATTTT.

The gene calls are TRBV6-5 and TRBJ2-1; D call uncertain. V gave up 6 bases and J gave up 3 bases, with 12 bases separating them. CDR3 length equals 14 residues. The germline V gene has CDR1 MNHEY and CDR2 SVGAGI. CDR3 in amino acids: CASRTDWGYNEQFF. The CDR3 bases are TGTGCCAGCAGGACCGACTGGGGCTACAATGAGCAGTTCTTC.

Notes on this clone: The sample has other DNA sequences that encode this CDR3 too. V gene TRBV19 combines with J gene TRBJ2-3; tentatively, D is TRBD2 (7 bases). V was trimmed by 3 bases and J by 3 bases, leaving 13 bases between them. Germline assignment: CDR1 LNHDA and CDR2 SQIVND (reference sequence). The CDR3 loop spans 15 amino acids. This chain's CDR3 is CASSIGGGRTDTQYF. CDR3 nucleotides: TGTGCCAGTAGTATTGGCGGGGGCAGGACAGATACGCAGTATTTT.

The chain employs TRBV7-8 and TRBJ2-1, with D perhaps TRBD1 (5 bases). Trimming shortened V by 7 bases and J by 8 bases, and 12 bases separated the two germline ends. From germline, CDR1 is SGHVS and CDR2 FQNEAQ. The CDR3 spans 12 residues. The CDR3 protein is CASNPQGYEQFF. In nucleotides, the CDR3 is TGTGCCAGCAACCCGCAGGGATATGAGCAGTTCTTC.

A remark on this clone: Other DNA sequences in this specimen translate into the identical CDR3. This chain connects TRBV19 to TRBJ2-1; 7 bases match TRBD1. The V and J ends lost 3 bases and 0 bases, in that order; junction bases with no gene match: 2. The CDR3 loop spans 15 amino acids. Germline loops: CDR1 LNHDA, CDR2 SQIVND (reference sequence). CDR3: CASSMDRSSYNEQFF. The CDR3 DNA reads as TGTGCCAGTAGTATGGACAGGAGCTCCTACAATGAGCAGTTCTTC.

The CDR3, as DNA: TGTGCCAGCAGTATAAGATTGGGAGGTCGTGAAAAACTGTTTTTT. Its translation is CASSIRLGGREKLFF. The chain uses TRBV28 and TRBJ1-4; no firm D call. The germline CDR1 and CDR2 sequences are MDHEN and SYDVKM. The CDR3 has 15 amino acids. V lost 5 bases, J lost 7 bases, and 17 bases lay in between. Together with reference TRBV28 and TRBJ1-4, the CDR3 gives the full variable domain: DVKVTQSSRYLVKRTGEKVFLECVQDMDHENMFWYRQDPGLGLRLIYFSYDVKMKEKGDIPEGYSVSREKKERFSLILESASTNQTSMYLCASSIRLGGREKLFFGSGTQLSVL.

This chain uses TRBV7-9 with TRBJ2-7; D is possibly TRBD1 (5 bases). The germline V and J ends were trimmed by 1 base and 5 bases, with 9 bases remaining between them. Germline V gene lookup returns CDR1 SEHNR and CDR2 FQNEAQ (reference sequence). This CDR3 region has 13 residues. The CDR3 is CASSLGGWDEQYF. The DNA for the CDR3 is TGTGCCAGCAGCTTAGGGGGCTGGGACGAGCAGTACTTC.

V gene TRBV27 combines with J gene TRBJ2-2; D may correspond to TRBD1 or TRBD2 (5 bases each). With 6 bases removed from V and 6 bases from J, the gap between germline ends came to 14 bases. The CDR3 consists of 14 residues. From germline, CDR1 is MNHEY and CDR2 SMNVEV (reference sequence). The CDR3 loop is CASRFRLGAGELFF. CDR3 sequence (DNA): TGTGCCAGCAGGTTCCGGTTGGGGGCCGGGGAGCTGTTTTTT.

The V call is TRBV7-9, the J call TRBJ1-3; no firm D call. Trimming shortened V by 5 bases and J by 9 bases, and 14 bases separated the two germline ends. The length of the CDR3 is 13 residues. Germline-derived CDR1 and CDR2 are SEHNR and FQNEAQ (reference sequence). The DNA for the CDR3 is TGTGCCAGCAGCCCCCGTGCAGCGAGCACCATATATTTT. Amino acids: CASSPRAASTIYF.

The chain is built from TRBV4-3 and TRBJ1-2; perhaps TRBD1 as D (5 bases). CDR1 is LGHNA and CDR2 is YSLEER in the germline V gene. The CDR3 extends over 15 amino acids. Trimming cost V 0 bases and J 3 bases, with 11 bases left between them. DNA of the CDR3: TGCGCCAGCAGCCAAGAAATAGGGGCGGACTATGGCTACACCTTC. As protein: CASSQEIGADYGYTF.

There are a few counts of this clone. This sequence joins TRBV13 and TRBJ2-7; 12 bases agree with TRBD1. The junction had 8 bases not matched to a gene; V was cut back by 1 base and J by 1 base. Looked up from germline, CDR1 is PRHDT and CDR2 is FYEKMQ (reference sequence). The CDR3 runs 18 residues. The CDR3 sequence is CASSLVGTGGLGSYEQYF. CDR3 sequence (DNA): TGTGCCAGCAGCTTAGTAGGGACAGGGGGCCTCGGGTCCTACGAGCAGTACTTC.